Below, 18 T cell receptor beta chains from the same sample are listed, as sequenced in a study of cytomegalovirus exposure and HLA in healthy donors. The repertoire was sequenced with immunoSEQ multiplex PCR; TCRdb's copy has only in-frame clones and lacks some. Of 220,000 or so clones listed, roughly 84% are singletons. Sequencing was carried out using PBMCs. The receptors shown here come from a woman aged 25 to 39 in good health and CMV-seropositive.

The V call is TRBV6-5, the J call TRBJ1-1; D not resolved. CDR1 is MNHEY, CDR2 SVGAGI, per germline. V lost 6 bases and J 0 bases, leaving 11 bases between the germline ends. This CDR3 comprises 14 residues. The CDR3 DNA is TGTGCCAGCAGACGAGGACGGATGAACACTGAAGCTTTCTTT. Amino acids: CASRRGRMNTEAFF.

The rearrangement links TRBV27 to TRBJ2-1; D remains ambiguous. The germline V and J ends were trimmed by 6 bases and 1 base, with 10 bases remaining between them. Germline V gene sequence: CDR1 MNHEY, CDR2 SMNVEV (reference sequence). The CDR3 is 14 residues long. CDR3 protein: CASRSTASYNEQFF. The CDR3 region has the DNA TGTGCCAGCAGATCGACCGCTTCCTACAATGAGCAGTTCTTC.

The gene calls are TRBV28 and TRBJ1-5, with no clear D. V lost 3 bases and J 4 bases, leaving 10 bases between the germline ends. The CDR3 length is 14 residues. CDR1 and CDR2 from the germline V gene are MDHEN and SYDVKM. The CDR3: CASSLGSRNQPQHF. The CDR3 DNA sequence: TGTGCCAGCAGTTTGGGTTCCCGAAATCAGCCCCAGCATTTT. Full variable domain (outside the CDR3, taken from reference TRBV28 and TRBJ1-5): DVKVTQSSRYLVKRTGEKVFLECVQDMDHENMFWYRQDPGLGLRLIYFSYDVKMKEKGDIPEGYSVSREKKERFSLILESASTNQTSMYLCASSLGSRNQPQHFGDGTRLSIL.

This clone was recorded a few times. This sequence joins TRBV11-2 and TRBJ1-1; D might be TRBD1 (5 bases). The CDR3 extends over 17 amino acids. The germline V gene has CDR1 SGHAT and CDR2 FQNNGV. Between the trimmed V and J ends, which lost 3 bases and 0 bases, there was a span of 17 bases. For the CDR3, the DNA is TGTGCCAGCAGCTTTAGACCGTGGGGCAATTTGAACACTGAAGCTTTCTTT. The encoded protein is CASSFRPWGNLNTEAFF. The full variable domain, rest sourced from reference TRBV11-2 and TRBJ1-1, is EAGVAQSPRYKIIEKRQSVAFWCNPISGHATLYWYQQILGQGPKLLIQFQNNGVVDDSQLPKDRFSAERLKGVDSTLKIQPAKLEDSAVYLCASSFRPWGNLNTEAFFGQGTRLTVV.

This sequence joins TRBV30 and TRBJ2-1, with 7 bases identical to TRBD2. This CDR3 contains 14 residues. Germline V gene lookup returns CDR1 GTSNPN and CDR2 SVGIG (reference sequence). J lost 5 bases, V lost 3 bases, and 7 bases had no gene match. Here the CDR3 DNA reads TGTGCCTGGAGGAGGACTAGTGTTGACAATGAGCAGTTCTTC. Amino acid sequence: CAWRRTSVDNEQFF. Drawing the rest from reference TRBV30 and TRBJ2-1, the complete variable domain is SQTIHQWPATLVQPVGSPLSLECTVEGTSNPNLYWYRQAAGRGLQLLFYSVGIGQISSEVPQNLSASRPQDRQFILSSKKLLLSDSGFYLCAWRRTSVDNEQFFGPGTRLTVL.

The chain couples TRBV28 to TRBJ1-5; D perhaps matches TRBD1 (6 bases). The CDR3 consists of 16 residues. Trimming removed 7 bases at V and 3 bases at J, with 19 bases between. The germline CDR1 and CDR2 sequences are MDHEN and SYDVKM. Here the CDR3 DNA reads TGTGCCAGCATTAATGCAGGGGAAATTCTCAATCAGCCCCAGCATTTT. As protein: CASINAGEILNQPQHF. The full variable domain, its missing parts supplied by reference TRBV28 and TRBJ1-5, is DVKVTQSSRYLVKRTGEKVFLECVQDMDHENMFWYRQDPGLGLRLIYFSYDVKMKEKGDIPEGYSVSREKKERFSLILESASTNQTSMYLCASINAGEILNQPQHFGDGTRLSIL.

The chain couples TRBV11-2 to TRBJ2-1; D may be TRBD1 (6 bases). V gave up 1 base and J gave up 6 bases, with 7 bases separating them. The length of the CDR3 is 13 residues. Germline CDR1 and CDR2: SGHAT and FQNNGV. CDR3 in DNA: TGTGCCAGCAGCTTAGTAGGGGGCAATGAGCAGTTCTTC. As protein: CASSLVGGNEQFF.

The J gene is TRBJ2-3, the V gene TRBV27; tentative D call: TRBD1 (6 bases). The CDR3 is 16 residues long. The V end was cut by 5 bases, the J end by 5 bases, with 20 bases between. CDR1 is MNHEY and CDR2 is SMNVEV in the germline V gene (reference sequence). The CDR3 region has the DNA TGTGCCAGCAGTCCAGGGGCAGGAGAGGTGGTAGATACGCAGTATTTT. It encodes CASSPGAGEVVDTQYF.

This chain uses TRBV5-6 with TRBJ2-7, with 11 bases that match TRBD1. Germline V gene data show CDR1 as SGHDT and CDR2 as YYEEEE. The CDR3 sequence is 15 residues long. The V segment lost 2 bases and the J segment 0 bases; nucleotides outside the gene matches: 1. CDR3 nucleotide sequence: TGTGCCAGCAGCTTCGGGACAGGGGGCTCCTACGAGCAGTACTTC. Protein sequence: CASSFGTGGSYEQYF.

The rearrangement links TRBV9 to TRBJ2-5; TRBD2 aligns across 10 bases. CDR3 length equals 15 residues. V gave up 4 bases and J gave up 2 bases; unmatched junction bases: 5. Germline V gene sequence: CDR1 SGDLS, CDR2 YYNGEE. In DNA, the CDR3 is TGTGCCAGCAGCTCTCCGGGACTAGCGCAAGAGACCCAGTACTTC. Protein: CASSSPGLAQETQYF.

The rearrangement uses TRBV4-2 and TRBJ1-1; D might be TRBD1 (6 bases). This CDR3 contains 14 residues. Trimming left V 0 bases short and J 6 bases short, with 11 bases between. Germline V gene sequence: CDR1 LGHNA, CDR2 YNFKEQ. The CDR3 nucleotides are TGTGCCAGCAGCCAAGATCCGGGGGCCGCTGAAGCTTTCTTT. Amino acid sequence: CASSQDPGAAEAFF.

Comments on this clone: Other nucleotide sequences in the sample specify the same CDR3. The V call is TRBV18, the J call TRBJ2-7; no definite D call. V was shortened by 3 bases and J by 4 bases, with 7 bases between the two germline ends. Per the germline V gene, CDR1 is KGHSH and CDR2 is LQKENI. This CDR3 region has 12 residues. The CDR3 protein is CASSPERYEQYF. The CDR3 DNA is TGTGCCAGCTCACCGGAACGGTACGAGCAGTACTTC.

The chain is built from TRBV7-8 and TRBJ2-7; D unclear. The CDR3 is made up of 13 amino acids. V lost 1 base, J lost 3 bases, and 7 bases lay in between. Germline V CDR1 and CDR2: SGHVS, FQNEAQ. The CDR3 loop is CASSLGPNYEQYF. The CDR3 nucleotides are TGTGCCAGCAGCTTAGGGCCCAACTACGAGCAGTACTTC. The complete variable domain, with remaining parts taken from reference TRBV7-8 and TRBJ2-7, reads GAGVSQSPRYKVAKRGQDVALRCDPISGHVSLFWYQQALGQGPEFLTYFQNEAQLDKSGLPSDRFFAERPEGSVSTLKIQRTQQEDSAVYLCASSLGPNYEQYFGPGTRLTVT.

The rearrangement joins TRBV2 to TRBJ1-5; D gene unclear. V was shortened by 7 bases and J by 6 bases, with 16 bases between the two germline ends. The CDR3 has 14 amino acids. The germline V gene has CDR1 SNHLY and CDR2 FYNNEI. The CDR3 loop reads CASTTQLGGQPQHF. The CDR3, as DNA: TGTGCCAGCACAACACAGTTGGGAGGTCAGCCCCAGCATTTT.

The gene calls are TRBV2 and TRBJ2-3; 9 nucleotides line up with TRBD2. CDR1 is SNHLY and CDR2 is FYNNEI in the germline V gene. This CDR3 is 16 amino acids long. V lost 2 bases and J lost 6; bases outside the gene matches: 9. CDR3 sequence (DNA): TGTGCCAGCAGTGAATGGGGTAGCGGGAGTGGGGATACGCAGTATTTT. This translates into CASSEWGSGSGDTQYF.

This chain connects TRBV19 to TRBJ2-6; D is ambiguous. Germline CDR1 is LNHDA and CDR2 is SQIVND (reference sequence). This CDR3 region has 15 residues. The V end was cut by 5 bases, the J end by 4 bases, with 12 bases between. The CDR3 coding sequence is TGTGCCAGTAGTTTTGGTATGTTCGGGGCCAACGTCCTGACTTTC. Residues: CASSFGMFGANVLTF.

The CDR3 loop reads CASSVLAGGHSLDYEQYF. The CDR3 DNA is TGTGCCAGCAGTGTACTAGCCGGGGGTCATAGTCTCGACTACGAGCAGTACTTC. The chain uses TRBV2 and TRBJ2-7; D might be TRBD2 (6 bases). The CDR3 has 18 amino acids. V was trimmed by 4 bases and J by 3 bases, leaving 25 bases between them. In germline, CDR1 is SNHLY, CDR2 FYNNEI.

The DNA for the CDR3 is TGTGCCAGCAGCCCCGGGACAGGATTTGTAAGTGAGCAGTTCTTC. Amino acid sequence: CASSPGTGFVSEQFF. The gene calls are TRBV7-2 and TRBJ2-1, with 8 bases that match TRBD1. This CDR3 is built from 15 residues. The V gene's germline CDR1 is SGHTA and CDR2 FQGNSA. J was trimmed by 9 bases and V by 5 bases; bases with no gene match: 12.